This T cell receptor beta chain came from a study of blood T cell repertoires in COVID-19. The ends were cut back, 4 bases at V and 1 base at J, with 9 bases in the middle. CDR1 is LNHDA and CDR2 is SQIVND in the germline V gene (reference sequence). The length of the CDR3 is 14 residues. The table came from immunoSEQ multiplex PCR; TCRdb's copy has only in-frame clones and leaves some out. The data contain some 300,000 clones, around nine tenths of them singletons. The participants were between roughly 18 and 89 years old and came from under 25 US areas. This chain joins TRBV19 and TRBJ2-3; tentatively, D is TRBD1 (5 bases). The receptor's source is a woman in her sixties in a cohort exposed to, infected with or recovered from COVID-19 (not recorded which). The sample consisted of PBMCs or T cells enriched from blood (not recorded which). The CDR3 sequence: CASSNRSRTDTQYF. The CDR3 nucleotides read TGTGCCAGTAGTAACAGGTCACGCACAGATACGCAGTATTTT.